Below, 18 T cell receptor beta chains from the same sample are listed, as sequenced in a study of T cell responses to AZD1222 COVID-19 vaccine. Sequenced by immunoSEQ multiplex PCR; TCRdb stores in-frame clones only, minus some. The sample contains about 140,000 clones, roughly 90% of which appear only once. The source material was peripheral blood, sampled on day 0 of AZD1222 vaccination. The receptors here all came from an adult in good health.

CDR3 amino acids: CASSRTTPLEQYF. CDR3 DNA sequence: TGTGCCAGCAGTCGGACTACCCCCCTCGAGCAGTACTTC. This chain connects TRBV27 to TRBJ2-7; TRBD2 is a possible D gene (6 bases). The CDR3 sequence is 13 residues long. The germline gives CDR1 MNHEY, CDR2 SMNVEV (reference sequence). The V end was cut by 5 bases, the J end by 6 bases, with 14 bases between.

In its sample, this clone was seen once. This chain uses TRBV6-8 with TRBJ1-6; 7 bases are a match to TRBD1. Germline V lookup: CDR1 MNHGY, CDR2 SAAAGT. Trimming removed 8 bases from V and 10 bases from J; junction bases left unmatched: 8. There are 13 residues in the CDR3. CDR3 DNA: TGTGCCAGCGAAAGGACAGGTGGGTCACCCCTCCACTTT. The encoded protein is CASERTGGSPLHF.

V is TRBV20-1 and J is TRBJ1-2; D may be TRBD1 (5 bases). V was clipped by 3 bases and J by 4 bases, with 12 bases between them. CDR3 length: 13 residues. Looked up from germline, CDR1 is DFQATT and CDR2 is SNEGSKA (reference sequence). Here the CDR3 reads CSASPRAVYGYTF. The CDR3 DNA follows: TGCAGTGCTAGTCCCAGGGCGGTCTATGGCTACACCTTC.

By frequency in the sample, this clone is medium-sized (0.01 to 0.1%). The chain uses TRBV2 and TRBJ2-7; the match to TRBD2 covers 8 bases. The CDR3 covers 14 residues. Trimming at V came to 6 bases and at J to 5 bases, leaving 9 bases not matched to a gene. CDR1 SNHLY and CDR2 FYNNEI come from the germline V gene. The CDR3 region is CASSPGLGDHEQYF. In nucleotides, the CDR3 is TGTGCCAGCAGCCCGGGACTAGGGGACCACGAGCAGTACTTC.

This clone was seen just once. The chain is built from TRBV20-1 and TRBJ2-1, with 13 bases identical to TRBD2. Germline CDR1 reads DFQATT; CDR2 reads SNEGSKA (reference sequence). V dropped 3 bases and J dropped 7; count of bases not matched to a gene: 15. There are 18 residues in the CDR3. The CDR3, as DNA: TGCAGTGCTAGTTCCGGACTAGCGGGAGAAAAACGAAGGAATGAGCAGTTCTTC. It encodes CSASSGLAGEKRRNEQFF.

This clone was counted a single time. This chain connects TRBV4-1 to TRBJ2-2; 9 nucleotides align to TRBD2. Per germline, CDR1 MGHRA and CDR2 YSYEKL. Losses at the gene ends were 3 bases for V and 0 bases for J; bases not matched to a gene: 8. The length of the CDR3 is 18 residues. The CDR3 protein is CASSQGPSGRSNTGELFF. The CDR3 DNA is TGCGCCAGCAGCCAGGGGCCCAGCGGGAGGTCGAACACCGGGGAGCTGTTTTTT.

V is TRBV28 and J is TRBJ1-2; D is possibly TRBD1 (5 bases). The V and J ends lost 8 bases and 5 bases respectively, with 18 bases between them. In germline, CDR1 is MDHEN, CDR2 SYDVKM. The CDR3 extends over 14 amino acids. This CDR3 is CASQRGEFTYGYTF. CDR3 DNA: TGTGCCAGCCAACGGGGGGAATTTACATATGGCTACACCTTC.

The rearrangement links TRBV4-2 to TRBJ1-4; D not resolved. The CDR3 totals 15 residues. The germline V gene has CDR1 LGHNA and CDR2 YNFKEQ. The germline V and J ends were trimmed by 0 bases and 5 bases, with 10 bases remaining between them. CDR3 sequence: CASSQDKPRNEKLFF. The CDR3 bases are TGTGCCAGCAGCCAAGATAAGCCCAGGAATGAAAAACTGTTTTTT.

This sequence joins TRBV4-3 and TRBJ2-1; the match to TRBD1 covers 9 bases. J lost 1 base, V lost 3 bases, and 10 bases had no gene match. Per the germline V gene, CDR1 is LGHNA and CDR2 is YSLEER. The CDR3 consists of 18 residues. The chain's CDR3 is CASSQVLTGQGSYNEQFF. The CDR3 DNA is TGCGCCAGCAGCCAGGTATTAACCGGACAGGGGTCCTACAATGAGCAGTTCTTC.

This chain links TRBV5-4 with TRBJ1-1; D unclear. The V end lost 1 base, the J end lost 1 base, and 5 bases lay between the germline ends. The CDR3 loop spans 13 amino acids. The germline CDR1 and CDR2 sequences are SGHNT and YYREEE (reference sequence). The CDR3 DNA is TGTGCCAGCAGCTTGCGAGGGAACACTGAAGCTTTCTTT. Translated, it gives CASSLRGNTEAFF. Full variable domain (remainder filled in from reference TRBV5-4 and TRBJ1-1): ETGVTQSPTHLIKTRGQQVTLRCSSQSGHNTVSWYQQALGQGPQFIFQYYREEENGRGNFPPRFSGLQFPNYSSELNVNALELDDSALYLCASSLRGNTEAFFGQGTRLTVV.

A single count supports this clone. The chain is built from TRBV10-3 and TRBJ2-3, with 10 nucleotides matching TRBD2. The length of the CDR3 is 14 residues. V was clipped by 10 bases and J by 3 bases; unmatched bases: 7. The germline CDR1 and CDR2 sequences are ENHRY and SYGVKD. In nucleotides, the CDR3 is TGTGCCACCTCTAGCGGGGGAGCTACAGATACGCAGTATTTT. Protein sequence: CATSSGGATDTQYF.

J is TRBJ1-5 and V is TRBV10-3; D may be TRBD1 (6 bases). Per the germline V gene, CDR1 is ENHRY and CDR2 is SYGVKD. The length of the CDR3 is 15 residues. Trimming took off 6 bases at V and 3 bases at J, with 15 bases between the two ends. CDR3 protein: CAISSGTPNNQPQHF. The CDR3, as DNA: TGTGCCATCAGCTCCGGGACACCTAACAATCAGCCCCAGCATTTT.

The V call is TRBV7-7, the J call TRBJ2-1, with D uncertain. From germline, CDR1 is SSHAT and CDR2 FNYEAQ (reference sequence). Trimming took off 0 bases at V and 2 bases at J, with 11 bases between the two ends. The CDR3 contains 16 residues. The CDR3 loop reads CASSLASGLAYNEQFF. CDR3 nucleotide sequence: TGTGCCAGCAGCTTAGCGTCGGGTTTAGCCTACAATGAGCAGTTCTTC. The whole variable domain, filled in from reference TRBV7-7 and TRBJ2-1, reads GAGVSQSPRYKVTKRGQDVTLRCDPISSHATLYWYQQALGQGPEFLTYFNYEAQPDKSGLPSDRFSAERPEGSISTLTIQRTEQRDSAMYRCASSLASGLAYNEQFFGPGTRLTVL.

This chain links TRBV7-6 with TRBJ1-6; 9 bases line up with TRBD1. The germline gives CDR1 SGHVS, CDR2 FNYEAQ. CDR3 length: 16 amino acids. With 5 bases clipped from V and 10 bases from J, the junction kept 12 bases outside the gene matches. This CDR3 is CASSPSPGTGPSPLHF. DNA for the CDR3: TGTGCCAGCAGCCCAAGCCCCGGGACAGGGCCCTCACCCCTCCACTTT.

J is TRBJ1-2 and V is TRBV5-6; D not resolved. This CDR3 is 15 amino acids long. Trimming removed 1 base from V and 1 base from J, with 11 bases in between. Looked up from germline, CDR1 is SGHDT and CDR2 is YYEEEE. The CDR3 is CASSLPGPNNYGYTF. The CDR3 coding sequence is TGTGCCAGCAGCTTGCCAGGACCGAATAACTATGGCTACACCTTC.

The chain combines TRBV6-6 with TRBJ2-3; D is uncertain. Trimming pared 2 bases from V and 6 bases from J, leaving 3 bases between. The CDR3 is made up of 11 amino acids. CDR1 is MNHNY and CDR2 is SVGAGI in the germline V gene (reference sequence). Here the CDR3 reads CASSYKDTQYF. As DNA, the CDR3 is TGTGCCAGCAGTTACAAGGATACGCAGTATTTT.

The chain recombines TRBV12-3 or TRBV12-4 with TRBJ2-7, with D uncertain. V lost 3 bases and J lost 7, with 7 bases in between. There are 11 residues in the CDR3. The CDR3 reads CASSFGWEQYF. CDR3 sequence (DNA): TGTGCCAGCAGTTTCGGCTGGGAGCAGTACTTC.

The chain joins TRBV7-2 to TRBJ2-7, with 7 positions matching TRBD2. Germline V lookup: CDR1 SGHTA, CDR2 FQGNSA. Losses at the gene ends were 5 bases for V and 1 base for J; bases not matched to a gene: 8. The CDR3 totals 15 residues. The CDR3 sequence is CASSTGTTLSYEQYF. In nucleotides, the CDR3 is TGTGCCAGCAGCACGGGGACTACGCTTTCCTACGAGCAGTACTTC.